Listed here are 25 T cell receptor beta chains from one sample, sequenced in a study of blood T cells in healthy people across ages. Next came a second PCR, run for roughly 6 to 11 cycles, which used a sample-barcoded 5' primer along with a J-beta primer mix. TCRdb reprocessed the 5' RACE reads via MiXCR and lists one record per CDR3 protein. The repertoire holds approximately 810,000 distinct CDR3 sequences, with around 36% as singletons. The specimen sequenced was blood. These receptors originate from a man between 18 and 35 years old in good health.

This clonotype was seen more than once but under ten times. The chain recombines TRBV25-1 with TRBJ1-4; D gene ambiguous. Germline CDR1 MGHDK, CDR2 SYGVNS. There are 14 residues in the CDR3. Trimming stripped 3 bases from V and 4 bases from J, with 9 bases between. The CDR3 region is CASSDSTVNEKLFF. The CDR3, as DNA: TGTGCCAGCAGTGATAGCACGGTTAATGAAAAACTGTTTTTT. Variable domain in full (rest from reference TRBV25-1 and TRBJ1-4): EADIYQTPRYLVIGTGKKITLECSQTMGHDKMYWYQQDPGMELHLIHYSYGVNSTEKGDLSSESTVSRIRTEHFPLTLESARPSHTSQYLCASSDSTVNEKLFFGSGTQLSVL.

This clonotype occurred a few times. The chain employs TRBV19 and TRBJ2-3; TRBD1 matches at 7 bases. The germline V gene has CDR1 LNHDA and CDR2 SQIVND (reference sequence). This CDR3 has 16 residues. The V gene end was trimmed by 3 bases and the J gene end by 2 bases; junction bases not matched to a gene: 8. The CDR3 protein is CASSIKTGTFTDTQYF. CDR3 DNA: TGTGCCAGTAGTATCAAGACAGGGACCTTCACAGATACGCAGTATTTT.

This clonotype turned up a few times. The rearrangement uses TRBV18 and TRBJ2-7, with TRBD1 identical over 7 bases. The V and J ends lost 4 bases and 6 bases, in that order; junction bases with no gene match: 15. Germline CDR1 and CDR2: KGHSH and LQKENI. The CDR3 covers 16 residues. The CDR3 protein is CASSQNTGTEKGEQYF. The CDR3, as DNA: TGTGCCAGCTCACAAAATACCGGGACAGAAAAGGGCGAGCAGTACTTC. The full variable domain, completed using reference TRBV18 and TRBJ2-7, is NAGVMQNPRHLVRRRGQEARLRCSPMKGHSHVYWYRQLPEEGLKFMVYLQKENIIDESGMPKERFSAEFPKEGPSILRIQQVVRGDSAAYFCASSQNTGTEKGEQYFGPGTRLTVT.

This chain connects TRBV20-1 to TRBJ1-6; 9 bases agree with TRBD1. This CDR3 comprises 14 residues. Losses at the gene ends were 7 bases for V and 4 bases for J; bases not matched to a gene: 5. CDR1 is DFQATT, CDR2 SNEGSKA, per germline (reference sequence). CDR3: CSETGQGYNSPLHF. CDR3 in DNA: TGCAGTGAGACAGGACAGGGGTATAATTCACCCCTCCACTTT.

CDR3: CASSPYGISGNTIYF. CDR3 coding DNA: TGTGCCAGCAGCCCATACGGCATCTCTGGAAACACCATATATTTT. The chain combines TRBV7-9 with TRBJ1-3; no reliable D call. The V end lost 5 bases, the J end lost 0 bases, and 11 bases lay between the germline ends. Germline lookup yields CDR1 SEHNR and CDR2 FQNEAQ (reference sequence). This CDR3 is built from 15 residues.

A few counts support this clonotype. V gene TRBV20-1 combines with J gene TRBJ2-7; 14 nucleotides line up with TRBD2. V shed 5 bases and J 4 bases; nucleotides not matched to a gene: 7. There are 15 residues in the CDR3. CDR1 DFQATT and CDR2 SNEGSKA come from the germline V gene (reference sequence). The CDR3 sequence is CSAPPRTSGGYEQYF. CDR3 bases: TGCAGTGCTCCCCCCCGGACTAGCGGGGGGTACGAGCAGTACTTC.

The chain is built from TRBV20-1 and TRBJ2-5, with 8 nucleotides matching TRBD1. The CDR3 extends over 13 amino acids. Per germline, CDR1 DFQATT and CDR2 SNEGSKA (reference sequence). The CDR3 DNA follows: TGCAGCCCGGGCAGGGGGCTATTGGAGACCCAGTACTTC. Translating it yields CSPGRGLLETQYF.

V and J are TRBV7-9 and TRBJ2-5; 7 bases align to TRBD1. Germline V CDR1 and CDR2: SEHNR, FQNEAQ (reference sequence). The J segment lost 0 bases and the V segment lost 6 bases, leaving 4 bases of the junction unmatched. The length of the CDR3 is 14 residues. In DNA form, the CDR3 reads TGTGCCAGCAGTTCGGACAGGAACCAAGAGACCCAGTACTTC. Translated: CASSSDRNQETQYF.

This sequence joins TRBV20-1 and TRBJ1-1; D ambiguous. CDR1 is DFQATT, CDR2 SNEGSKA, per germline (reference sequence). The CDR3 is made up of 13 amino acids. V was trimmed by 3 bases and J by 1 base, leaving 9 bases between them. CDR3 in amino acids: CSASSGKNTEAFF. The CDR3 region has the DNA TGCAGTGCTAGCTCGGGAAAGAACACTGAAGCTTTCTTT.

In its sample, this clonotype was seen many times. The rearrangement uses TRBV10-3 and TRBJ2-3; D remains unclear. V was shortened by 8 bases and J by 4 bases, with 16 bases between the two germline ends. Germline CDR1 is ENHRY and CDR2 is SYGVKD. The CDR3 totals 14 residues. The CDR3 coding sequence is TGTGCCATCCTGTCCCAGGACGGACCAGATACGCAGTATTTT. Translation: CAILSQDGPDTQYF.

DNA for the CDR3: TGTGCCACCAGTGCCCTTACTAGCAGGGTGCAAGAGACCCAGTACTTC. Translating it yields CATSALTSRVQETQYF. The rearrangement uses TRBV24-1 and TRBJ2-5; the D gene is possibly TRBD2 (6 bases). With 5 bases removed from V and 2 bases from J, the gap between germline ends came to 17 bases. Germline CDR1 KGHDR, CDR2 SFDVKD. This CDR3 has 16 residues.

This clonotype was observed a handful of times. The chain recombines TRBV28 with TRBJ2-1, with D unresolved. The CDR3 contains 13 residues. Germline-derived CDR1 and CDR2 are MDHEN and SYDVKM. V shed 3 bases and J shed 8 bases, with 11 bases lying between them. DNA of the CDR3: TGTGCCAGCAGTTTCAGGACGTCCGATGAGCAGTTCTTC. Amino acid sequence: CASSFRTSDEQFF.

For this clonotype: The junction differs from germline at one of its ends, possibly a read error. The rearrangement joins TRBV9 to TRBJ1-2; D unclear. The length of the CDR3 is 12 residues. Per the germline V gene, CDR1 is SGDLS and CDR2 is YYNGEE. The CDR3 spells CASTVGYYGYTF. The CDR3 region has the DNA TGTGCCAGCACCGTAGGGTACTATGGCTACACCTTC.

This clonotype has more than one count but fewer than ten. The chain recombines TRBV7-3 with TRBJ2-1, with TRBD2 matching 8 bases. The V segment lost 4 bases and the J segment 4 bases; nucleotides outside the gene matches: 12. CDR1 is SGHTA and CDR2 is FQGTGA in the germline V gene. CDR3 length: 17 amino acids. CDR3 nucleotide sequence: TGTGCCAGCAGCTCCCCCCCTGGGGCGGGGGGATACAATGAGCAGTTCTTC. Its translation: CASSSPPGAGGYNEQFF.

V usage is TRBV29-1 and J usage is TRBJ1-1; weak D call: TRBD1 (5 bases). Germline V lookup: CDR1 SQVTM, CDR2 ANQGSEA. This CDR3 has 15 amino acids. V was trimmed by 4 bases and J by 0 bases, leaving 15 bases between them. DNA of the CDR3: TGCAGCGTTGCCCCAGTCCCAGGGATGAACACTGAAGCTTTCTTT. Its translation is CSVAPVPGMNTEAFF.

About this clonotype: This may be a read error: a much more frequent sequence differs by one nucleotide. This sequence joins TRBV29-1 and TRBJ2-1; TRBD1 might be the D (6 bases). This CDR3 is built from 14 residues. V dropped 4 bases and J dropped 6 bases, with 16 bases sitting between them. From germline, CDR1 is SQVTM and CDR2 ANQGSEA. The CDR3 region is CSVGGRRTGNEQFF. CDR3 DNA sequence: TGCAGCGTTGGGGGGCGAAGGACTGGCAATGAGCAGTTCTTC.

This rearrangement joins TRBV6-6 to TRBJ2-5; D possibly corresponds to TRBD1 (5 bases). With the DNA end fitting TRBJ2-7 better, the J assignment may be wrong. CDR1 is MNHNY, CDR2 SVGAGI, per germline (reference sequence). This CDR3 contains 15 residues. CDR3 nucleotides: TGTGCCAGCAGTTACTCGAGTCAGGGCCTCCACGAGCAGTACTTC. It codes for CASSYSSQGLHEQYF.

This clonotype was seen a handful of times. The V call is TRBV5-1, the J call TRBJ2-3, with D possibly TRBD1 on 6 matching bases. The CDR3 runs 17 residues. V was trimmed by 4 bases and J by 6 bases, leaving 24 bases between them. Per germline, CDR1 SGHRS and CDR2 YFSETQ. The CDR3 nucleotides are TGCGCCAGCAGCCGAGTGTCACTAGGCGCAGGGGCGGATACGCAGTATTTT. Translated: CASSRVSLGAGADTQYF.

The chain recombines TRBV6-2 or TRBV6-3 with TRBJ2-1; D gene unclear. This CDR3 has 15 amino acids. Germline CDR1 and CDR2: MNHEY and SVGEGT. Between the trimmed V and J ends, which lost 2 bases and 4 bases, there was a span of 12 bases. The CDR3 nucleotides are TGTGCCAGCAGTTACCGCTCTCTCACGTACAATGAGCAGTTCTTC. It codes for CASSYRSLTYNEQFF.

This clonotype was detected ten times or more. The chain employs TRBV4-3 and TRBJ2-1, with D perhaps TRBD1 or TRBD2 (6 bases each). Trimming left V 6 bases short and J 9 bases short, with 21 bases between. Per germline, CDR1 LGHNA and CDR2 YSLEER. The CDR3 spans 15 residues. The CDR3 coding sequence is TGCGCCAGCAGACGATCCGGGGGCGTTGGGAGTGAGCAGTTCTTC. This encodes CASRRSGGVGSEQFF.

The rearrangement uses TRBV7-6 and TRBJ1-1, with D tentatively TRBD1 (5 bases). The CDR3 contains 14 residues. Trimming took off 5 bases at V and 3 bases at J, with 13 bases between the two ends. Germline V lookup: CDR1 SGHVS, CDR2 FNYEAQ. CDR3 amino acids: CASSLDLGDTEAFF. For the CDR3, the DNA is TGTGCCAGCAGCCTGGACTTAGGGGACACTGAAGCTTTCTTT.

This clonotype was recorded at least ten times. This chain joins TRBV12-3 or TRBV12-4 and TRBJ1-5; 10 nucleotides match TRBD1. Trimming cost V 5 bases and J 7 bases; bases outside gene matches: 5. CDR3 length: 14 residues. The DNA of the CDR3 is TGTGCCAGCAGTCCCGGACAGGGGGGCCAGCCCCAGCATTTT. This translates into CASSPGQGGQPQHF.

On this clonotype itself: A much larger clone sits a single nucleotide away, making a read error possible. J is TRBJ2-1 and V is TRBV12-3 or TRBV12-4, with 10 bases fitting TRBD2. The CDR3 is 15 amino acids. After removal of 4 bases from V and 5 bases from J, the junction contained 5 bases not matched to a gene. The CDR3 DNA sequence: TGTGCCAGCAGTTGGATAGCGGGGGGCGACAATGAGCAGTTCTTC. It is translated as CASSWIAGGDNEQFF.

This clonotype was counted at least ten times. This chain links TRBV12-3 or TRBV12-4 with TRBJ2-7; possibly TRBD2 for D (5 bases). The germline V and J ends were trimmed by 1 base and 3 bases, with 7 bases remaining between them. The CDR3 runs 13 residues. The CDR3 region has the DNA TGTGCCAGCAGTTTAGGGGAGAACTACGAGCAGTACTTC. Encoded protein: CASSLGENYEQYF.

This clonotype turned up a few times. The chain combines TRBV9 with TRBJ2-1; perhaps TRBD2 as D (5 bases). In germline, CDR1 is SGDLS, CDR2 YYNGEE. The CDR3 has 11 residues. Trimming removed 0 bases at V and 10 bases at J, with 5 bases between. In DNA, the CDR3 is TGTGCCAGCAGCGTAGAGCGGGAGCAGTTCTTC. Protein: CASSVEREQFF.